This is a list of T cell receptor beta chains from one sample in a study of CD8 T cells in ankylosing spondylitis. TCRdb independently ran MiXCR on the 5' RACE reads; one entry per CDR3 protein. The sample lists some 30,000 distinct CDR3 sequences, under 40% occurring once. Sequencing was carried out using synovial fluid, either unsorted or a sorted T cell fraction (not recorded which). The source is a male donor with ankylosing spondylitis. CDR3s include the opening cysteine and the closing phenylalanine or tryptophan. The D gene is left open where the match is weak. The size field is filled for only some rows; it gives once, few, many or a size class.

>few|NA|TRBV3-1|TRBJ1-1
CASSQDPGEDTEAFF
TGTGCCAGCAGCCAAGATCCCGGGGAAGACACTGAAGCTTTCTTT
>few|NA|TRBV4-1|TRBJ2-3
CASSQPTGPIGPVSFGDTQYF
TGCGCCAGCAGCCAACCAACGGGACCCATTGGACCAGTGAGTTTTGGAGATACGCAGTATTTT
>NA|NA|TRBV10-3|TRBJ2-4
CATLDSSAAKNIQYF
TGTGCCACCCTGGACAGTTCTGCGGCCAAAAACATTCAGTACTTC
>NA|NA|TRBV21-1|TRBJ2-5
CASSIQSSPHYQETQYF
TGTGCCAGCAGCATCCAAAGCTCCCCACACTACCAAGAGACCCAGTACTTC
>many|NA|TRBV27|TRBJ2-1
CASSSTYEQFF
TGTGCCAGCAGTTCGACTTATGAGCAGTTCTTC
>few|TRBD2|TRBV6-4|TRBJ2-1
CASSGGGEEGEQFF
TGTGCCAGCAGCGGGGGGGGAGAGGAGGGTGAGCAGTTCTTC
>NA|NA|TRBV7-9|TRBJ2-1
CASSWGMGNEQFF
TGTGCCAGCAGCTGGGGTATGGGCAATGAGCAGTTCTTC
>NA|TRBD2|TRBV7-8|TRBJ2-7
CASSILGTSEGSEQYF
TGTGCCAGCAGCATCCTCGGGACTAGCGAAGGTAGCGAGCAGTACTTC
>NA|TRBD2|TRBV7-2|TRBJ2-7
CASKSSASGIYEQYF
TGTGCCAGCAAAAGTTCGGCTAGCGGGATATACGAGCAGTACTTC
>few|NA|TRBV7-9|TRBJ2-2
CASSSDPNTGELFF
TGTGCCAGCAGCTCCGACCCTAACACCGGGGAGCTGTTTTTT
>NA|TRBD1|TRBV20-1|TRBJ2-2
CSARVPPGPDRVNTGELFF
TGCAGTGCTAGAGTCCCCCCTGGGCCGGACAGGGTGAACACCGGGGAGCTGTTTTTT
>NA|NA|TRBV27|TRBJ1-3
CASSLSTSMRNTIYF
TGTGCCAGCAGTTTATCTACCAGTATGCGAAACACCATATATTTT
>NA|NA|TRBV2|TRBJ2-1
CASSEFALSSYNEQFF
TGTGCCAGCAGTGAGTTCGCGCTGAGCTCCTACAATGAGCAGTTCTTC
>NA|NA|TRBV5-6|TRBJ2-5
CASSLADGSQYF
TGTGCCAGCAGCTTGGCGGACGGTTCCCAGTACTTC
>NA|NA|TRBV20-1|TRBJ2-1
CSARILAGQLGEQFF
TGCAGTGCTAGAATTTTGGCAGGCCAGCTGGGTGAGCAGTTCTTC
>many|NA|TRBV12-3/TRBV12-4|TRBJ2-1
CASSTPMGGRMSSYNEQFF
TGTGCCAGCAGTACACCAATGGGCGGGCGCATGAGCTCCTACAATGAGCAGTTCTTC
>many|TRBD1|TRBV6-4|TRBJ2-2
CASSDSDRGELFF
TGTGCCAGCAGTGACTCGGACAGGGGGGAGCTGTTTTTT
>few|NA|TRBV20-1|TRBJ2-3
CSAPNQGGVRPGTTDTQYF
TGCAGTGCACCAAACCAGGGTGGGGTGCGCCCTGGGACCACAGATACGCAGTATTTT
>NA|TRBD1|TRBV6-2/TRBV6-3|TRBJ1-4
CASRTGTGSLNEKLFF
TGTGCCAGCAGGACCGGGACAGGGTCACTTAATGAAAAACTGTTTTTT
>few|NA|TRBV10-3|TRBJ1-2
CAIRPGSYGYTF
TGTGCCATCAGGCCAGGATCCTATGGCTACACCTTC
>few|NA|TRBV4-2|TRBJ2-7
CASSPGWQKLSFEQYF
TGTGCCAGCAGCCCCGGTTGGCAGAAATTAAGTTTCGAGCAGTACTTC
>many|TRBD2|TRBV24-1|TRBJ2-3
CATSALGTSGSSTDTQYF
TGTGCCACCAGTGCCCTAGGGACTAGCGGATCTAGCACAGATACGCAGTATTTT
>NA|TRBD2|TRBV27|TRBJ2-7
CATGTSSYEQYF
TGTGCCACCGGGACTAGCTCCTACGAGCAGTACTTC
>few|TRBD2|TRBV5-1|TRBJ2-1
CASKLAEYNEQFF
TGCGCCAGCAAGCTAGCGGAGTACAATGAGCAGTTCTTC
>few|TRBD2|TRBV4-2|TRBJ2-4
CASSQEREWAKNIQYF
TGTGCCAGCAGCCAAGAGCGGGAGTGGGCCAAAAACATTCAGTACTTC
>few|NA|TRBV10-2|TRBJ1-1
CASSENMGTEAFF
TGCGCCAGCAGTGAGAATATGGGGACCGAAGCTTTCTTT